The clone carrying this T cell receptor (beta chain) was seen a handful of times. What it recognizes is unknown. This sample is drawn from a study of T cells in localized non-small cell lung cancer. Measured with immunoSEQ multiplex PCR; TCRdb has only the in-frame clones, and not every one. The table shows about 3,300 clones, with about 26% occurring only once. The study's findings and limits: Compared with tumor, uninvolved adjacent lung displayed greater T cell clonality, ranking highest overall. Heterogeneity is still possible, as just one tumor region was sequenced.

Trimming removed 7 bases from V and 5 bases from J; junction bases left unmatched: 8. The CDR3 is 14 amino acids. Germline CDR1 MDHEN, CDR2 SYDVKM. This receptor was taken from a woman aged 40-75 years with stage I lung adenocarcinoma. The chain uses TRBV28 and TRBJ2-7, with 10 bases identical to TRBD2. This sample comprised normal lung tissue next to the tumor, obtained before any cancer treatment. CDR3 protein: CASNPGLAGDEQYF. The DNA for the CDR3 is TGTGCCAGCAACCCCGGGCTAGCGGGAGACGAGCAGTACTTC.